Sequencing of this T cell receptor (beta chain) was carried out in a study of blood T cell repertoires in COVID-19. Study information: Donors in the United States, Italy and Spain gave samples during acute or convalescent COVID-19.

As handled by the study authors: Quantification of nucleated cells was approximated via reference gene primer amplification. Profiled with immunoSEQ multiplex PCR; TCRdb holds only in-frame clones, not every one. That table supplies the V and J calls and clone size; D and trimming were determined from the DNA. Of around 290,000 clones in the sample, approximately 86% are singletons; the top ten hold around 2.4%. Trimming took 8 bases from V and 4 from J; bases not matched to a gene: 8. Germline values: CDR1 MNHEY, CDR2 SVGAGI. The CDR3 consists of 15 residues. In terms of age and location, participants ranged from about 18 to 89 years and lived in about 25 US areas.

This chain connects TRBV6-5 to TRBJ2-1, with 10 bases aligning to TRBD2. The clonotype was recovered from a woman between 18 and 30 years old who had recovered from COVID-19. Sequencing input: PBMCs or T cells enriched from blood (not recorded which). CDR3 loop: CASSRASGRYNEQFF. The CDR3, as DNA: TGTGCCAGCTCAAGGGCTAGCGGGAGATACAATGAGCAGTTCTTC.